The clone carrying this T cell receptor (beta chain) has only a few counts. This CDR3 is built from 11 residues. V was cut by 5 bases and J by 3 bases, with 4 bases left in between. Germline V gives CDR1 SGHTA, CDR2 FQGNSA. TCRdb independently ran MiXCR on the RACE reads; one entry per CDR3 protein. The sample has over 50,000 distinct CDR3 sequences; more than 9.5% are singletons. The data stem from a study of human T cells and chemical hapten exposure. The time point was: patch test 1, 2 weeks after DPC sensitization. As for treatment: therapeutic diphenylcyclopropenone sensitization with weekly scalp DPC. Researchers extracted total RNA from unfractionated whole blood.

The sequencing used whole blood, collected in connection with sensitization to the hapten diphenylcyclopropenone (DPC). J is TRBJ2-5 and V is TRBV7-2; D gene unclear. This clonotype originated in a woman aged 40 to 50 with alopecia areata. Some clones in this sample may be carry-over from other donors' samples. CDR3 bases: TGTGCCAGCAGCCCGAAAGAGACCCAGTACTTC. As protein: CASSPKETQYF.